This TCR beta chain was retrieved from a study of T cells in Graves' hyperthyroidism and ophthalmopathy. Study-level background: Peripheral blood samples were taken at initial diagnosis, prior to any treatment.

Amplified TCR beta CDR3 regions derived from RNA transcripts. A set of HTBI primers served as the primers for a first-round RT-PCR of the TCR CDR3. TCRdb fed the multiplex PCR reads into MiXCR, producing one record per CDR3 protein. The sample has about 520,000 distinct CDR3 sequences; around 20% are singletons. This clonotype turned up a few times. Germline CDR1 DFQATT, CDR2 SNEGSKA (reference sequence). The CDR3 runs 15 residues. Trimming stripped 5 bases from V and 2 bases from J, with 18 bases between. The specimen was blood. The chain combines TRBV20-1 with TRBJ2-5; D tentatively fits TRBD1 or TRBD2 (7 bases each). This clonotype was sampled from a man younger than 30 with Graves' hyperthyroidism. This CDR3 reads CSAPDRQGGQETQYF. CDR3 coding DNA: TGCAGTGCTCCCGATAGACAGGGAGGGCAAGAGACCCAGTACTTC.